This T cell receptor (beta chain) was documented in a study of blood T cell repertoires in COVID-19. In germline, CDR1 is SQVTM, CDR2 ANQGSEA. CDR3 size: 13 residues. The junction had 5 bases not matched to a gene; V was cut back by 2 bases and J by 7 bases. TCRdb's copy holds only in-frame clones and misses some; the assay was immunoSEQ multiplex PCR. The sample shows 200,000 to 250,000 clones, 70% to 90% of them seen only once. The chain is built from TRBV29-1 and TRBJ1-2; the match to TRBD1 covers 9 bases. This TCR was sampled from an older woman with active or convalescent COVID-19. The sample was peripheral blood. In DNA form, the CDR3 reads TGCAGCGTTGAACGTACAGGGGGCCTTGGCTACACCTTC. This sequence encodes CSVERTGGLGYTF.